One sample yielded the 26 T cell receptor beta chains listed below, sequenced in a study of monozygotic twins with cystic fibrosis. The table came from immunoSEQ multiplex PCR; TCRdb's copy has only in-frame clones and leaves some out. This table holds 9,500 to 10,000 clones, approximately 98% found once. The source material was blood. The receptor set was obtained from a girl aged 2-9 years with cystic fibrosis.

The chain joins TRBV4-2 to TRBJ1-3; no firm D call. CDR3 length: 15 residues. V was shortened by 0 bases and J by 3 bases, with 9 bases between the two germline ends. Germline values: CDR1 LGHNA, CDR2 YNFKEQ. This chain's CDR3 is CASSQDAIDGNTIYF. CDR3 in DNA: TGTGCCAGCAGCCAAGACGCGATAGATGGAAACACCATATATTTT.

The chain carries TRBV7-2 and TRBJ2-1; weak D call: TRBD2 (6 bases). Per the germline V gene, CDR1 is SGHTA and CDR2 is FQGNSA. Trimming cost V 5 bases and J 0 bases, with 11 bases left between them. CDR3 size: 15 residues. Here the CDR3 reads CASSPRGISYNEQFF. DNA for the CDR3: TGTGCCAGCAGCCCACGGGGGATCTCCTACAATGAGCAGTTCTTC.

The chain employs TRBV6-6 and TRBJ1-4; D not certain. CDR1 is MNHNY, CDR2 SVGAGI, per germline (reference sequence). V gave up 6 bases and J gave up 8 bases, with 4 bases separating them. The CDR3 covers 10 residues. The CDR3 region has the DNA TGTGCCAGCAGCCGGGAAAAACTGTTTTTT. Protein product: CASSREKLFF.

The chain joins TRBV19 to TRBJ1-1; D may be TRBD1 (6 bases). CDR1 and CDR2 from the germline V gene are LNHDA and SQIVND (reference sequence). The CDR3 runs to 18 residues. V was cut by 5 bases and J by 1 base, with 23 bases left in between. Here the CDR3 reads CASSSDRRSGGPNTEAFF. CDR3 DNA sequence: TGTGCCAGTAGTTCCGACAGGAGGTCAGGAGGCCCGAACACTGAAGCTTTCTTT.

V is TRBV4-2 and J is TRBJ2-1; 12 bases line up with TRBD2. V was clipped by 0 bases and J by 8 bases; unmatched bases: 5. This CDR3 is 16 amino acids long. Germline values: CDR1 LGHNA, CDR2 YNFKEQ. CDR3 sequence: CASSQDATSGSDEQFF. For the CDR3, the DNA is TGTGCCAGCAGCCAAGATGCGACTAGCGGGAGCGATGAGCAGTTCTTC.

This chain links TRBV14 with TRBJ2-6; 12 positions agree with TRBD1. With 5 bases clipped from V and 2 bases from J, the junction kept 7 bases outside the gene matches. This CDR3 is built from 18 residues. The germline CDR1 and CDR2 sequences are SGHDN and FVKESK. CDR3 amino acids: CASSLGTGGGPGANVLTF. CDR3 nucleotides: TGTGCCAGCAGCTTAGGGACAGGGGGCGGACCTGGGGCCAACGTCCTGACTTTC.

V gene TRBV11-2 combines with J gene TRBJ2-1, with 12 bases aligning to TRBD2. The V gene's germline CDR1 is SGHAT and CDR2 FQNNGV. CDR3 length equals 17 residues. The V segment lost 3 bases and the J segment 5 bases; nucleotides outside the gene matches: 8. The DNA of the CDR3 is TGTGCCAGCAGCTTGGAGGGACTAGCGGGTCTCAACAATGAGCAGTTCTTC. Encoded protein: CASSLEGLAGLNNEQFF.

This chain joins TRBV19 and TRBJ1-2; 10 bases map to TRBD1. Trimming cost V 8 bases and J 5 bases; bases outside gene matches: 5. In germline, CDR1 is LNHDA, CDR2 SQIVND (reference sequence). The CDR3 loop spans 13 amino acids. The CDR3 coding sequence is TGTGCCAGTGCCGGGACAGGGGTGTATGGCTACACCTTC. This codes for CASAGTGVYGYTF.

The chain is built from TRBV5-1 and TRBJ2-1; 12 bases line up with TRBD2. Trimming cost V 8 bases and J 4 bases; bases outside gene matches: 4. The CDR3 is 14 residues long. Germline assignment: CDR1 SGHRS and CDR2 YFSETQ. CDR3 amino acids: CASTGTSGYNEQFF. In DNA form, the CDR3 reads TGCGCCAGTACCGGGACTAGCGGGTACAATGAGCAGTTCTTC.

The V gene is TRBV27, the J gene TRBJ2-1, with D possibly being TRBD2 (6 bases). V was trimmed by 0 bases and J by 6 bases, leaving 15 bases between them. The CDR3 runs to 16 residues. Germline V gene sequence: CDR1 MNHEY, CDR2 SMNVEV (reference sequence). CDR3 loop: CASSLSSAGPANEQFF. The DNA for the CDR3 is TGTGCCAGCAGTTTATCGTCCGCGGGACCCGCCAATGAGCAGTTCTTC.

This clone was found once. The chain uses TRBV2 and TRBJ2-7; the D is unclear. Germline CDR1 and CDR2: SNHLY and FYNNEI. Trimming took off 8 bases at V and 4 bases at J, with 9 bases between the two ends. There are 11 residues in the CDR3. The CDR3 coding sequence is TGTGCCAGCGGTGGGGATTACGAGCAGTACTTC. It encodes CASGGDYEQYF.

The CDR3 reads CASSDPGTAQETQYF. In DNA form, the CDR3 reads TGTGCCAGCAGTGACCCCGGGACCGCTCAGGAGACCCAGTACTTC. The gene calls are TRBV25-1 and TRBJ2-5; D could derive from TRBD1 or TRBD2 (5 bases each). V lost 3 bases to trimming and J lost 5 bases, with 16 bases between them. The CDR3 has 15 residues. Germline V gives CDR1 MGHDK, CDR2 SYGVNS.

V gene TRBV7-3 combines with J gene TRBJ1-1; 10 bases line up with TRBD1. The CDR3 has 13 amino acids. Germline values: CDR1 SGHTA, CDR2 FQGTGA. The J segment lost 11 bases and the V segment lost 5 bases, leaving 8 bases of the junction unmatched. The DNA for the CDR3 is TGTGCCAGCAGCCGAGACAGGGGGCAAGATGCTTTCTTT. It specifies CASSRDRGQDAFF.

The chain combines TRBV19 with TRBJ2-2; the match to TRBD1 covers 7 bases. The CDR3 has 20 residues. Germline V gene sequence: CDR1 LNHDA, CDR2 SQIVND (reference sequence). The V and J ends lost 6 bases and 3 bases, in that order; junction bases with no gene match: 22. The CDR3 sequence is CASSLLGTASSVKDTGELFF. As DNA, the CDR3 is TGTGCCAGTAGCCTGTTGGGGACAGCGAGTAGTGTAAAAGACACCGGGGAGCTGTTTTTT.

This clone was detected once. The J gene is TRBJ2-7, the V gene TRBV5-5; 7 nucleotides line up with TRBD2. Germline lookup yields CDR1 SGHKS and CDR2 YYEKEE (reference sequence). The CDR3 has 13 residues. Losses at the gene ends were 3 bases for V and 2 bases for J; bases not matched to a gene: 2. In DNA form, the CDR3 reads TGTGCCAGCAGCTGGGGACTAACCTACGAGCAGTACTTC. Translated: CASSWGLTYEQYF.

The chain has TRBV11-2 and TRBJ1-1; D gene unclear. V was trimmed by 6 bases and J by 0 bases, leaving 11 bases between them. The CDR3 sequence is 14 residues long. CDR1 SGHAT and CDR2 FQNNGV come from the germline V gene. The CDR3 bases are TGTGCCAGCAGTTCCCTGGGATTGAACACTGAAGCTTTCTTT. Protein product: CASSSLGLNTEAFF.

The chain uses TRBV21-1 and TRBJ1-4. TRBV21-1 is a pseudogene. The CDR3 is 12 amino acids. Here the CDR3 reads CASSNQKEKLFF. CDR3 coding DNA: TGTGCCAGCAGCAACCAAAAGGAAAAACTGTTTTTT.

The CDR3 sequence is CASSFTQGGYGYTF. In nucleotides, the CDR3 is TGTGCCAGCAGTTTCACACAGGGGGGCTATGGCTACACCTTC. The chain joins TRBV28 to TRBJ1-2; 8 bases align to TRBD1. Germline CDR1 reads MDHEN; CDR2 reads SYDVKM. After removal of 3 bases from V and 4 bases from J, the junction contained 4 bases not matched to a gene. The CDR3 has 14 residues.

CDR3 region: CASSITSGQGPYGYTF. CDR3 bases: TGTGCCAGTAGTATAACCTCCGGACAGGGCCCCTATGGCTACACCTTC. The chain employs TRBV19 and TRBJ1-2, with TRBD1 identical over 8 bases. The length of the CDR3 is 16 residues. The J segment lost 4 bases and the V segment lost 2 bases, leaving 9 bases of the junction unmatched. From germline, CDR1 is LNHDA and CDR2 SQIVND (reference sequence).

CDR3 sequence (DNA): TGTGCCAGCAGCTTAGTAATGGCGGGAGAGGACGAGCAGTACTTC. Protein sequence: CASSLVMAGEDEQYF. This rearrangement joins TRBV7-2 to TRBJ2-7; 7 bases agree with TRBD2. This CDR3 comprises 15 residues. Per the germline V gene, CDR1 is SGHTA and CDR2 is FQGNSA. Trimming took 1 base from V and 5 from J; bases not matched to a gene: 8.

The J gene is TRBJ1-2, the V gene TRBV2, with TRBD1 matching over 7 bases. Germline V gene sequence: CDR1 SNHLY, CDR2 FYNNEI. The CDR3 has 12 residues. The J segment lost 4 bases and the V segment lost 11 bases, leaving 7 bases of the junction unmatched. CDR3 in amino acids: CAARQGSYGYTF. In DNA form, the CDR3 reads TGTGCCGCGCGACAGGGATCCTATGGCTACACCTTC.

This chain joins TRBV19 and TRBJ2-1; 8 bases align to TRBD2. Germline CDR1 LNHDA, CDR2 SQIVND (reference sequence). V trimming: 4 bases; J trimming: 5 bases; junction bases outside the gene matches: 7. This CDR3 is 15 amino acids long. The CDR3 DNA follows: TGTGCCAGTAGTAAAAGGTACGGGAGGGACAATGAGCAGTTCTTC. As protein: CASSKRYGRDNEQFF.

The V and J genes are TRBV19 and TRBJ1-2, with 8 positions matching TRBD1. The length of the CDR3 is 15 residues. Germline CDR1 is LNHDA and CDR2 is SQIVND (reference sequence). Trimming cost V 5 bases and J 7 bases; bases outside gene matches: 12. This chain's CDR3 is CASSPRTGWPLGYTF. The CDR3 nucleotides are TGTGCCAGTAGTCCGCGGACAGGGTGGCCCCTTGGCTACACCTTC.

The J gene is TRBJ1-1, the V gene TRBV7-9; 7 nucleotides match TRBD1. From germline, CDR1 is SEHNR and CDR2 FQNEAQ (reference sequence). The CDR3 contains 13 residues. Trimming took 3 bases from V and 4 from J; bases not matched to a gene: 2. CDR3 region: CASSFTGVTEAFF. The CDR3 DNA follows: TGTGCCAGCAGCTTTACAGGGGTCACTGAAGCTTTCTTT.

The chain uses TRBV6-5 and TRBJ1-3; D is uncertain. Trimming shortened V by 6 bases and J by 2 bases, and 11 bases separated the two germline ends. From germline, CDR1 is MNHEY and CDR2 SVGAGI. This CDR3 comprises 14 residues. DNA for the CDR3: TGTGCCAGCAGCTCCCTCCCTCCTGGAAACACCATATATTTT. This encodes CASSSLPPGNTIYF.

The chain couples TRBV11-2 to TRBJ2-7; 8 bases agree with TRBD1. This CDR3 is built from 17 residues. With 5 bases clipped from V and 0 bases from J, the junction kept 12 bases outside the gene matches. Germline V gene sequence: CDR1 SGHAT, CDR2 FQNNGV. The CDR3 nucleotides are TGTGCCAGCAGCCCGCCCAAGGGGGACAGGCCCTCCTACGAGCAGTACTTC. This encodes CASSPPKGDRPSYEQYF.